A selection of T cell receptor beta chains follows, all from one sample in a study of T cell repertoires and HLA-DP antigens. No antigen is known for these receptors. Sequencing used immunoSEQ multiplex PCR; TCRdb keeps in-frame clones, though not all of them. Of approximately 110,000 clones detected, 80% to 95% appear once; the ten largest clones hold 0.25% to 0.3%. The sequenced sample was CD4+ T cells from PBMCs. These receptors came from a young woman in good health and CMV-seronegative. The CDR3 runs from the conserved cysteine through the conserved F or W. The D gene is left open where the match is weak. Some rows have no size entry. The others give once, few or many, or a class for an expanded clone.

>-|TRBD1|TRBJ1-3|TRBV18
TGTGCCAGCTCACCACAGGGGGCACGTTCTGGAAACACCATATATTTT
CASSPQGARSGNTIYF
>-|-|TRBJ2-7|TRBV7-8
TGTGCCAGCAGCTTTACAGGGTTTTCCTACGAGCAGTACTTC
CASSFTGFSYEQYF
>once|-|TRBJ2-1|TRBV12-5
TGTGCTAGTGGTCAAGGTTCGAGCTCCTACAATGAGCAGTTCTTC
CASGQGSSSYNEQFF
>-|-|TRBJ2-2|TRBV28
TGTGCCAGCAGTGTCCGGAAGTCCACCGGGGAGCTGTTTTTT
CASSVRKSTGELFF
>-|-|TRBJ2-3|TRBV29-1
TGCAGCGTTGGTACCCGGATCACAGATACGCAGTATTTT
CSVGTRITDTQYF
>-|-|TRBJ1-2|TRBV25-1
TGTGCCAGCAGTGAAAATTTCGGGACCAGGCTTAACTATGGCTACACCTTC
CASSENFGTRLNYGYTF
>-|TRBD2|TRBJ2-1|TRBV27
TGTGCCAGCAGTATGGGGACTAGCGGGAGGGGGAATGAGCAGTTCTTC
CASSMGTSGRGNEQFF
>-|-|TRBJ1-3|TRBV6-5
TGTGCCAGCAGTTACGGGGGGGGGTCCTCTGGAAACACCATATATTTT
CASSYGGGSSGNTIYF
>-|TRBD2|TRBJ2-3|TRBV5-1
TGCGCCAGCAGCTTGACGCCAGGGATCACCGGGACTACAGTCACAGATACGCAGTATTTT
CASSLTPGITGTTVTDTQYF
>-|TRBD1|TRBJ1-1|TRBV18
TGTGCCAGCTCATTGGGACAGGGGTCTGAAGCTTTCTTT
CASSLGQGSEAFF
>once|-|TRBJ1-6|TRBV11-1
TGTGCCAGCAGCTCAAGGAGACTGGGCCCAAATTCACCCCTCCACTTT
CASSSRRLGPNSPLHF
>-|-|TRBJ2-2|TRBV5-1
TGCGCCAGCAGCTACTCCCCGTTCGCGAACACCGGGGAGCTGTTTTTT
CASSYSPFANTGELFF
>-|TRBD1|TRBJ1-2|TRBV7-2
TGTGCCAGCAGACCTGGGACAGGGGGCGCTGACTATGGCTACACCTTC
CASRPGTGGADYGYTF
>-|TRBD1|TRBJ2-1|TRBV5-1
TGCGCCAGCAGCTTGGACCCCGGGACAGGGTATGAGCAGTTCTTC
CASSLDPGTGYEQFF
>-|-|TRBJ1-6|TRBV6-4
TGTGCCAGCAGTGTCGGCAGGGACTCACCCCTCCACTTT
CASSVGRDSPLHF
>-|TRBD1|TRBJ2-5|TRBV4-2
TGTGCCAGCAGTGCTACCAAAGGACAGGGTGGAGAGACCCAGTACTTC
CASSATKGQGGETQYF
>-|TRBD1|TRBJ1-4|TRBV27
TGTGCCAGCAGTGCCAGGGGGGGGCGTGAAAAACTGTTTTTT
CASSARGGREKLFF
>-|TRBD1|TRBJ1-5|TRBV7-6
TGTGCCAGCAGCTTAAGCGAACAGGGGGCCCATCCCCAGCATTTT
CASSLSEQGAHPQHF
>-|-|TRBJ2-2|TRBV28
TGTGCCAGCAGTCCTCCGTCGACAGGGAGGTCCGGGGAGCTGTTTTTT
CASSPPSTGRSGELFF
>-|TRBD1|TRBJ2-1|TRBV6-1
TGTGCCAGCAGTGAAGGGACAGGGGGCAATGAGCAGTTCTTC
CASSEGTGGNEQFF
>once|TRBD2|TRBJ2-3|TRBV7-9
TGTGCCAGCAGCTCCTCTAGCGGGGGGACCACAGATACGCAGTATTTT
CASSSSSGGTTDTQYF
>-|-|TRBJ1-3|TRBV15
TGTGCCACCAGCGGGGATGGGGCGGGGAAAGCTGGAAACACCATATATTTT
CATSGDGAGKAGNTIYF
>-|TRBD1|TRBJ1-2|TRBV4-1
TGCGCCAGCAGCCAAGATCAGTGGACAGGGGGCAGAGGCTACACCTTC
CASSQDQWTGGRGYTF
>-|-|TRBJ1-3|TRBV6-6
TGTGCCAGCATCACGGGGGGCTCTGGAAACACCATATATTTT
CASITGGSGNTIYF
>-|-|TRBJ2-3|TRBV19
TGTGCCAGTAGTAATCCAGGTGGGCGTACGCAGTATTTT
CASSNPGGRTQYF
>-|-|TRBJ2-3|TRBV29-1
TGCAGCTCAGGCCCGGGTGGCACAGATACGCAGTATTTT
CSSGPGGTDTQYF
>once|-|TRBJ1-4|TRBV29-1
TGCAGCGTTGAAGGCAGCCCGGACGGTGAAAAACTGTTTTTT
CSVEGSPDGEKLFF
>few|-|TRBJ1-3|TRBV10-3
TGTGCCATCAGTAACGAAGGGAGCCAGCGGGACACCATATATTTT
CAISNEGSQRDTIYF